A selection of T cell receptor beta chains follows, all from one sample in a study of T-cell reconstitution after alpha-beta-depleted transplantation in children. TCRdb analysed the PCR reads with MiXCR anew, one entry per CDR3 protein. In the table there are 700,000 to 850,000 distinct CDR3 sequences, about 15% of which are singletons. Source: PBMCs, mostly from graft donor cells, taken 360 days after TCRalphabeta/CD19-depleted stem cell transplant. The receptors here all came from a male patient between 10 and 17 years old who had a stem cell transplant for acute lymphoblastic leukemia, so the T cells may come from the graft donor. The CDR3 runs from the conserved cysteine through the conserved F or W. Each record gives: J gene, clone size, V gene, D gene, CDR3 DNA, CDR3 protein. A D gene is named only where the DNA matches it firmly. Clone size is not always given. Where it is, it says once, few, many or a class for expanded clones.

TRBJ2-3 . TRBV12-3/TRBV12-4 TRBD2 TGTACCAGCAGTCCCGGGGGTCGGACTAGCGGGAGAGATACGCAGTATTTT CTSSPGGRTSGRDTQYF
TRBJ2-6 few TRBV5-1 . TGCGCCAGCAGCTTGCGGGGAGCCCTCTCTGGGGCCAACGTCCTGACTTTC CASSLRGALSGANVLTF
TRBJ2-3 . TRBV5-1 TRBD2 TGCGCCAGCAGGGTGGGGGTAGCGGGGCCTTCGGATACGCAGTATTTT CASRVGVAGPSDTQYF
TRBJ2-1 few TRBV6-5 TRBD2 TGTGCCAGCAGTTACGGGATAGCGGGAGACGTTGAGCAGTTCTTC CASSYGIAGDVEQFF
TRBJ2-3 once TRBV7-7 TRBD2 TGTGCCACTAGCCGAGCGGGACCCACAGATACGCAGTATTTT CATSRAGPTDTQYF
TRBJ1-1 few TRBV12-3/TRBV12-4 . TGTGCCAGCAGTTTAGCTCACGGCGGGATCGTGACCACTGAAGCTTTCTTT CASSLAHGGIVTTEAFF
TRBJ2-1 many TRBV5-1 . TGCGCCAGCAGCCTCGAACGGGCTTTTGGTGAGCAGTTCTTC CASSLERAFGEQFF
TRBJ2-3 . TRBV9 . TGTGCCAGCAGCGTGGGCGGCCCTCGGACAGATACGCAGTATTTT CASSVGGPRTDTQYF
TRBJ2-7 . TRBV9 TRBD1 TGTGCCAGCAGCGCGAGGAGGGGACAGGGGGCCCACGAGCAGTACTTC CASSARRGQGAHEQYF
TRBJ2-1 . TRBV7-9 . TGTGCCAGCAGCTTAAGGCGGATCGGACGGGATGAGCAGTTCTTC CASSLRRIGRDEQFF
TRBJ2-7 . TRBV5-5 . TGTGCCAGCAGCTTGGCCGGGGGCTACAGGCCCTACGAGCAGTACTTC CASSLAGGYRPYEQYF
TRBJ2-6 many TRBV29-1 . TGCAGCGTATGGCTGGACTCTGGGGCCAACGTCCTGACTTTC CSVWLDSGANVLTF
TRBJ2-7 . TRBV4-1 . TGCGCCAGCAGCCAAGAGGAAGGATGGGAACTGACCTACGAGCAGTACTTC CASSQEEGWELTYEQYF
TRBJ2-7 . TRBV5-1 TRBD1 TGCGCCAGCAGCTTGTCGTGGGAGAAGGGGGCCGAGCAGTACTTC CASSLSWEKGAEQYF
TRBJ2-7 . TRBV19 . TGTGCCAGTAGTGTAGGGTGGGAGTCGTACGAGCAGTACTTC CASSVGWESYEQYF
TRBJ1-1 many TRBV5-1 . TGCGCCAGCAGCTCGAGGACAGACACTGAAGCTTTCTTT CASSSRTDTEAFF
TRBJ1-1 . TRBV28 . TGTGCCAGCGCCCCACACAGGAGAACTGAAGCTTTCTTT CASAPHRRTEAFF
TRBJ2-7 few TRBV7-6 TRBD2 TGTGCCAGCAGCTTAGGAGGCGGGGGTGTCGACGAGCAGTACTTC CASSLGGGGVDEQYF
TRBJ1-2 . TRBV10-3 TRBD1 TGTGCCATCAGTGAGTCTGTGACAGGGAGGAACTATGGCTACACCTTC CAISESVTGRNYGYTF
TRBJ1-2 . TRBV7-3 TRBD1 TGTGCCAGCAGCTTGGGACAGGGGAGCGTCGACTATGGCTACACCTTC CASSLGQGSVDYGYTF
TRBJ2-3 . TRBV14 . TGTGCCAGCAGCCCACAGCATCTCACAGATACGCAGTATTTT CASSPQHLTDTQYF
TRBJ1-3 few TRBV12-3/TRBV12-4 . TGTGCCAGCAGTTTAGCCCCGGACGACACCATATATTTT CASSLAPDDTIYF
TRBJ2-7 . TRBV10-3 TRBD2 TGTGCCATCAGAGGGACTAAATACGAGCAGTACTTC CAIRGTKYEQYF
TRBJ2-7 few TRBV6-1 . TGTGCCAGCAGTGAAGGGCTTCCCCCCTACGAGCAGTACTTC CASSEGLPPYEQYF
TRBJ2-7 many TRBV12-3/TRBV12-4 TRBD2 TGTGCCAGCAGTTTCCTAGCGGGAGCCTCCTACGAGCAGTACTTC CASSFLAGASYEQYF
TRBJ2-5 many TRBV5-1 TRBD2 TGCGCCAGCAGCTCTTATAGCGGGGTTGAGACCCAGTACTTC CASSSYSGVETQYF
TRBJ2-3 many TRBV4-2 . TGTGCCAGCAGACGGACGACCTCCTCTCCCACAGATACGCAGTATTTT CASRRTTSSPTDTQYF
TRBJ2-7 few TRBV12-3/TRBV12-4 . TGTGCCAGCAGTTTAATAAGGGGCTACGAGCAGTACTTC CASSLIRGYEQYF
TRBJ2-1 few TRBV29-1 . TGCAGCGTTGACCCGGGAGCGCGAAGGAGTGAGCAGTTCTTC CSVDPGARRSEQFF
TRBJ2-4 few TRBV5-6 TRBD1 TGTGCCAGCAGCATTACACAGGGGAACATTCAGTACTTC CASSITQGNIQYF
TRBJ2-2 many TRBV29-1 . TGCAGCGTTGTTTGGGGGACCCTCACCGGGGAGCTGTTTTTT CSVVWGTLTGELFF
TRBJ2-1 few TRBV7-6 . TGTGCCAGCAGCTTAGCTAGGGGTATCGTGCAGTTCTTC CASSLARGIVQFF
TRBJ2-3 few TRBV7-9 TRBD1 TGTGCCAGCAGCGCACCGGGACAGGGGCCAGATACGCAGTATTTT CASSAPGQGPDTQYF
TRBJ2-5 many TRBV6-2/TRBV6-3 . TGTGCCAGCAGTTACCTCGGAGGGCAGGAGACCCAGTACTTC CASSYLGGQETQYF
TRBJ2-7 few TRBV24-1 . TGTGCCACCAGCCCGACAGGGGAGGGCCGCTCCTACGAGCAGTACTTC CATSPTGEGRSYEQYF
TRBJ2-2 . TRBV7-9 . TGTGCCAGCAGCTCGCGTTCTGAGGCCGCCGGGGAGCTGTTTTTT CASSSRSEAAGELFF
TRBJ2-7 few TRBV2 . TGTGCCAGCAGCTTCGCGGGACACTTCTACGAGCAGTACTTC CASSFAGHFYEQYF
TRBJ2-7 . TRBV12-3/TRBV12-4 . TGTGCCAGCAGTTTTGGACTCCTCCGCTACGAGCAGTACTTC CASSFGLLRYEQYF
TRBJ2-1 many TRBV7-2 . TGTGCCAGCAACCTTGACAGCTCCTACAATGAGCAGTTCTTC CASNLDSSYNEQFF
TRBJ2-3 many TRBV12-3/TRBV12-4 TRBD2 TGTGCCAGCAGCCGTATGGGGACTAGCGGGACTCGCACAGATACGCAGTATTTT CASSRMGTSGTRTDTQYF
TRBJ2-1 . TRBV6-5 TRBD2 TGTGCCAGCAGTTACTCGGTGATACTAGCGGGTCGGAATGAGCAGTTCTTC CASSYSVILAGRNEQFF
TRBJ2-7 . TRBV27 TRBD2 TGTGCCAGCAGTCGGACTCTAGCGGGCCTTAGCTCCTACGAGCAGTACTTC CASSRTLAGLSSYEQYF
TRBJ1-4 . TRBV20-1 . TGCAGTGCGAGAGACATACCAATACGGTCAACTAATGAAAAACTGTTTTTT CSARDIPIRSTNEKLFF
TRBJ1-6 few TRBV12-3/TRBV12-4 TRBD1 TGTGCCAGCAGTCCCCGGGACAGAATCCTCCACTTT CASSPRDRILHF
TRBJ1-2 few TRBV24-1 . TGTGCCACCAGTACGCCAGGGGCTTTGGGCTACACCTTC CATSTPGALGYTF
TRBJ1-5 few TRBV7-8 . TGTGCCAGCAGCTTAGCAGGGGGTAACAATCAGCCCCAGCATTTT CASSLAGGNNQPQHF
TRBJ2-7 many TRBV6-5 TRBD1 TGTGCCAGCAGTTACTCCCCATCGCAGGGACAGGGTTACGAGCAGTACTTC CASSYSPSQGQGYEQYF
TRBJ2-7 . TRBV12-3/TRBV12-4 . TGTGCCAGCAGGGGGGGGGGCCGGTACGAGCAGTACTTC CASRGGGRYEQYF
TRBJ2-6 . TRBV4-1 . TGCGCCAGCAGCCAAGAGTTTAGGGTCTCTGGGGCCAACGTCCTGACTTTC CASSQEFRVSGANVLTF
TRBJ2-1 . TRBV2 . TGTGCCAGCAGGTACGGGACCTACAATGAGCAGTTCTTC CASRYGTYNEQFF
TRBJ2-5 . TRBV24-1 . TGTGCCACCAAATCCGGGACACAAGAGACCCAGTACTTC CATKSGTQETQYF